Reported below is one TCR beta chain. Its antigen remains undetermined. Within one base of it there is no much larger clone, and no base qualities were kept. The data originate from a study of T cell responses to AZD1222 COVID-19 vaccine (dated by TCRdb to the early 2020s). General notes on the study: A total of under 250 trial participants underwent TCR sequencing, of whom roughly 210 had received two doses of AZD1222 and approximately 26 had received two doses of the MenACWY control vaccine. Trial participants were enrolled by age into subgroups of 18-55, 56-69 and 70-plus years, and around 150, 28 and 57 TCR-sequenced participants, respectively, were included in these subgroups. What the research found in general, with its limitations: Because no day 14 peak-response samples were available, the repertoires could be characterized only after the peak T cell response. Reportedly, almost half of the unique spike-specific TCRs recognized epitopes lying outside the regions that are mutated in the B.1.351 and B.1.1.7 variants. Most participants were white British and females outnumbered males, and the authors suggested that clonal diversity may have been underestimated. Spike-specific TCR breadth and depth rose significantly after two AZD1222 doses compared with day 0 and with MenACWY recipients. The 56-69-year group was small, and its depth increase did not reach significance, likely because of low power. Conclusions about previously exposed vaccinees are limited, since just five or six AZD1222 recipients were seropositive for SARS-CoV-2 at baseline. Vaccine-associated CD4 TCRs spanned the whole spike protein, with dominant responses in regions 160-218 and 743-854.

The CDR3 regions of human TCRbeta chains were analyzed by immunosequencing. Regarding the original processing steps: Repertoire TCRs were checked for matches against a reference library of SARS-CoV-2-specific TCRs that had been generated using the MIRA antigen-specificity platform. Breadth meant the fraction of unique TCRs that were SARS-CoV-2-associated, whereas depth meant the fraction of total T cells that were SARS-CoV-2-associated. Each spike-specific TCR was assigned to its reactive spike region and to a CD4 or CD8 class using the MIRA data. Log10-transformed breadth and depth values were compared by one-way ANOVA with Sidak's multiple comparisons tests. The table was pulled from immuneACCESS by TCRdb, which kept in-frame rearrangements only. Such tables lose some clones; where checked, under half of the loss comes from unresolved V genes, and the rest has no known cause. D and trimming were read from the DNA, whereas the V and J calls and clone size are those reported in that table. Across this sample there are over 95,000 clones, with 91% seen only once. The ten most abundant clones make up 7.5% to 9.5% of the sample.

Sample time point, as interpreted from the label and publication: about 28 days (+/-7) after the second vaccine dose. AZD1222 recipients with second doses at about 4 weeks or about 12 weeks were pooled, because spike-specific TCR depth and breadth did not differ between schedules. The vaccinee samples were drawn from two UK trials, COV001 and COV002, one of which was a single-blind randomized controlled phase 2/3 trial testing AZD1222 (ChAdOx1 nCoV-19) in healthy adults. For TCRbeta chain sequencing, PBMC samples were collected from trial participants at day 0 and at day 28 after the second dose. The TCR originated in an adult who received the AZD1222 COVID-19 vaccine. The input for sequencing was peripheral blood, taken 28 days after the second AZD1222 dose.

The nucleotides are TGTGCCAGCAGCTTAGCCGCGGCAGCGGGAGGGTTGACCTACGAGCAGTACTTC. Protein translation: CASSLAAAAGGLTYEQYF. Recombination joined TRBV7-2 with TRBJ2-7; a stretch of 10 junction bases matches TRBD2. The germline V gene encodes CDR1 SGHTA and CDR2 FQGNSA. Including the terminal cysteine and phenylalanine, the CDR3 comprises 18 residues. The DNA shown is the 54-base CDR3, in frame from base 1. Germline trimming amounts to 0 bases on V and 2 bases on J, with 10 as the count of junction bases outside the gene matches.